This T cell receptor (beta chain) is from a study of cytomegalovirus exposure and HLA in healthy donors. Study conclusions and caveats: Researchers had no immune exposure information except CMV serostatus available. After further analysis at a later stage, 16,951 TCR beta sequences were associated with HLA alleles at 0.05 false discovery rate.

As for this clone: Its antigen is undetermined.

Primers included in the PCR were 60 Vbeta and 13 Jbeta primers. Assay used: immunoSEQ multiplex PCR; TCRdb lists only in-frame clones, some missing. This repertoire shows about 150,000 clones, roughly 80% found once; its top ten account for approximately 2.1%. V lost 6 bases to trimming and J lost 1 base, with 9 bases between them. CDR1 is LNHNV and CDR2 is YYDKDF in the germline V gene (reference sequence). This CDR3 is 13 amino acids long. The sample was PBMCs. The origin of this receptor is a man aged 25 to 45 in good health and CMV-seronegative. The chain joins TRBV15 to TRBJ1-1, with D hard to call. The CDR3 DNA follows: TGTGCCACCAGGGCCAATCGGAACACTGAAGCTTTCTTT. Translated, it gives CATRANRNTEAFF.